This TCR beta chain was recorded in a study of shared clonotypes between healthy human individuals (dated by TCRdb to about 2020). General notes on the study: Three men and a couple of women, aged 18 to 49 years, made up the cohort. The study deeply sequenced blood TCR repertoires of several healthy adults to estimate repertoire size and the extent of clonotype sharing between individuals. Leukapheresis yielded between about 0.8 and 8.9 billion PBMCs per donor. To increase sequencing depth and limit assay-specific biases, different laboratories used diverse techniques to prepare libraries and sequence TCR repertoires. What the work shows at the level of the full study, not this receptor alone: The genetic and exposure-history diversity represented was limited by the small number of donors. Pairwise subsampling indicated that sequencing depth was expected to affect the degree of clonotype sharing among donors. Only blood was sampled, and tissue TCR repertoires likely differ from those in blood.

Using the deep immunoSEQ assay, TCR CDR3 regions were amplified from genomic DNA by multiplex PCR. Extracted genomic DNA from each cell subset was spread evenly across all wells of several immunoSEQ 96-well plates, with each plate serving as a replicate. Each replicate PCR for unsorted PBMC received 300 to 350 ng genomic DNA, equal to tens of thousands of T cell genomes. Unsorted PBMC genomic DNA was sequenced across ten immunoSEQ deep assay plates. The purified libraries were quantified using a Qubit 3.0 fluorometer, sized with a Bioanalyzer 2100, and then quantified again using the KAPA Library Quantification kit. A separate single-read 150-cycle Illumina NextSeq 550 flow cell was used to sequence each immunoSEQ 96-well plate. The authors' pipeline ran thus. Because the immunoSEQ output included only junctional sequences and no quality scores, the filtering could not be the same as the filtering used for full-length reads. Sequences were annotated with PyIR, a Python wrapper for IgBLAST v1.9, and V/J genes and CDR3 were assigned using IMGT germline references. Reads with weak V/J assignments (E-value above 1e-6), missing CDR3, stop codons, out-of-frame junctions, or ambiguous translated residues were removed. V3J clonotypes were defined as sequences sharing an identical inferred V gene, J gene, and CDR3 amino acid sequence. Percentage overlap between repertoires was computed as shared unique clonotypes divided by the size of the smaller repertoire. Repertoire richness was assessed with RTK rarefaction, the Chao1 estimator, and Recon v2.1 estimates of unobserved clonotypes. The clones in this table, taken by TCRdb from immuneACCESS, are in-frame only. Not every clone is retained; where verified, under half of the shortfall comes from an unresolved V gene, and the cause of the rest is unknown. The V and J calls and clone size are taken from that table; D and trimming were inferred from the DNA. This sample gives hundreds of thousands of clones in total; about 82% of them show up just once. Of the sample, 10% to 15% is held by the ten largest clones.

Details on this clone: Its antigen has not been determined. Base-call qualities are not available, and no considerably larger clone is one nucleotide away. The sample holds other DNA sequences that translate to the same CDR3.

The donors were healthy, HIV-negative adults who had no recently reported acute infections or vaccinations. Only Caucasian adults living in Nashville, Tennessee, USA were represented among the donors. In the unsorted samples, roughly 90 million PBMCs were counted, and genomic DNA was extracted using the QIAamp DNA Blood Mini kit. After blood collection by leukapheresis, PBMCs were isolated using Ficoll-Histopaque density gradient centrifugation and then cryopreserved in the vapor phase of liquid nitrogen. Relative to germline, V is missing 4 bases and J is missing 2 bases, with 5 bases of the junction outside any gene match. The CDR1 and CDR2 encoded by the germline V gene are SGHRS and YFSETQ. The CDR3 starts with the cysteine, ends with the phenylalanine, and has 14 residues. The DNA shown is the 42-base CDR3, in frame from base 1.

The sequence links TRBV5-1 to TRBJ2-7; TRBD2 aligns with 8 central bases. Sequencing was done on a sample of PBMCs. The TCR sequence derives from a woman in her forties in good health. Some clones in this sample may be carry-over from other donors' samples. In nucleotide form, the sequence is TGCGCCAGCAGCCCTACTAGCGGAGCCTACGAGCAGTACTTC. This codes for CASSPTSGAYEQYF.